These T cell receptor beta chains were read from a single sample in a study of identical twins. MiXCR, run by TCRdb on the 5' RACE reads, gives a single entry per CDR3 protein. The sample holds roughly 1.6 million distinct CDR3 sequences, roughly 35% seen once. Specimen: cord blood. The receptors stem from a newborn girl in good health. The CDR3 runs from the conserved cysteine through the conserved F or W. A D gene is named only where the DNA matches it firmly. Expanded clones get a size class; other rows say once, few or many, or leave the size out.

CDR3aa | CDR3nt | d_gene | v_gene | abundance | j_gene
CASALRSSGQETQYF | TGTGCCAGCGCCCTTAGGTCTAGCGGGCAAGAGACCCAGTACTTC | TRBD2 | TRBV12-3/TRBV12-4 | few | TRBJ2-5
CASSLVARDRVYEQYF | TGTGCCAGCAGTTTAGTCGCCCGGGACAGGGTGTACGAGCAGTACTTC | TRBD1 | TRBV28 | - | TRBJ2-7
CATSRDGNEQFF | TGTGCCACCAGCAGAGATGGGAATGAGCAGTTCTTC | - | TRBV15 | few | TRBJ2-1
CASTLSGSSYEQYF | TGTGCCAGCACTCTTAGCGGGAGCTCCTACGAGCAGTACTTC | TRBD2 | TRBV28 | - | TRBJ2-7
CASSLGSQGVMNTEAFF | TGCGCCAGCAGCTTAGGAAGTCAGGGAGTAATGAACACTGAAGCTTTCTTT | - | TRBV5-1 | few | TRBJ1-1
CSVEWRGVGEKLFF | TGCAGCGTTGAATGGAGGGGGGTAGGAGAAAAACTGTTTTTT | - | TRBV29-1 | once | TRBJ1-4
CASSLEGPNYGYTF | TGCGCCAGCAGCCTGGAGGGTCCAAACTATGGCTACACCTTC | - | TRBV5-1 | many | TRBJ1-2
CSARSGGAKNIQYF | TGCAGTGCCCGGTCAGGTGGAGCCAAAAACATTCAGTACTTC | - | TRBV20-1 | few | TRBJ2-4
CASSYLGIRGYTF | TGTGCCAGCAGTTACTTGGGAATCCGGGGCTACACCTTC | - | TRBV6-5 | many | TRBJ1-2
CAISVGDNTGELFF | TGTGCCATCAGTGTAGGCGACAACACCGGGGAGCTGTTTTTT | - | TRBV10-3 | - | TRBJ2-2
CASSGTLGYEQYF | TGTGCCAGCAGCGGGACCCTGGGCTACGAGCAGTACTTC | - | TRBV3-1 | many | TRBJ2-7
CASSLGALTGANVLTF | TGTGCCAGCAGCTTAGGGGCTTTAACCGGGGCCAACGTCCTGACTTTC | - | TRBV7-6 | few | TRBJ2-6
CASRPLGADEQFF | TGTGCCAGCAGACCTTTAGGGGCCGATGAGCAGTTCTTC | - | TRBV5-4 | - | TRBJ2-1
CSARGGFYNEQFF | TGCAGTGCGCGGGGGGGGTTCTACAATGAGCAGTTCTTC | TRBD2 | TRBV20-1 | few | TRBJ2-1
CATSRDRGPHYGYTF | TGTGCCACCAGCAGAGATAGAGGCCCCCACTATGGCTACACCTTC | - | TRBV15 | - | TRBJ1-2
CASSRDHEQYF | TGCGCCAGCAGCAGGGACCACGAGCAGTACTTC | - | TRBV5-1 | few | TRBJ2-7
CASSYARPLAGSYNEQFF | TGTGCCAGCAGCTACGCCCGACCGCTAGCGGGCTCCTACAATGAGCAGTTCTTC | TRBD2 | TRBV11-2 | - | TRBJ2-1
CASSRRQGSFYEQYF | TGTGCCAGCAGCCGACGCCAGGGGAGCTTCTACGAGCAGTACTTC | - | TRBV7-2 | - | TRBJ2-7
CASSYLTDTQYF | TGTGCCAGCAGTTACCTTACAGATACGCAGTATTTT | - | TRBV6-2/TRBV6-3 | many | TRBJ2-3
CSGGYVNQPQHF | TGCAGTGGGGGGTATGTCAATCAGCCCCAGCATTTT | - | TRBV20-1 | - | TRBJ1-5
CASKVDRTPYEQYF | TGTGCCAGCAAAGTAGACAGGACCCCATACGAGCAGTACTTC | - | TRBV2 | - | TRBJ2-7
CASRMRGGGGHNEQFF | TGTGCCAGCAGAATGAGGGGAGGGGGCGGACACAATGAGCAGTTCTTC | - | TRBV19 | - | TRBJ2-1
CASSYSGSRGSYEQYF | TGTGCCAGCAGTTACTCGGGATCTAGGGGCTCCTACGAGCAGTACTTC | - | TRBV6-5 | - | TRBJ2-7